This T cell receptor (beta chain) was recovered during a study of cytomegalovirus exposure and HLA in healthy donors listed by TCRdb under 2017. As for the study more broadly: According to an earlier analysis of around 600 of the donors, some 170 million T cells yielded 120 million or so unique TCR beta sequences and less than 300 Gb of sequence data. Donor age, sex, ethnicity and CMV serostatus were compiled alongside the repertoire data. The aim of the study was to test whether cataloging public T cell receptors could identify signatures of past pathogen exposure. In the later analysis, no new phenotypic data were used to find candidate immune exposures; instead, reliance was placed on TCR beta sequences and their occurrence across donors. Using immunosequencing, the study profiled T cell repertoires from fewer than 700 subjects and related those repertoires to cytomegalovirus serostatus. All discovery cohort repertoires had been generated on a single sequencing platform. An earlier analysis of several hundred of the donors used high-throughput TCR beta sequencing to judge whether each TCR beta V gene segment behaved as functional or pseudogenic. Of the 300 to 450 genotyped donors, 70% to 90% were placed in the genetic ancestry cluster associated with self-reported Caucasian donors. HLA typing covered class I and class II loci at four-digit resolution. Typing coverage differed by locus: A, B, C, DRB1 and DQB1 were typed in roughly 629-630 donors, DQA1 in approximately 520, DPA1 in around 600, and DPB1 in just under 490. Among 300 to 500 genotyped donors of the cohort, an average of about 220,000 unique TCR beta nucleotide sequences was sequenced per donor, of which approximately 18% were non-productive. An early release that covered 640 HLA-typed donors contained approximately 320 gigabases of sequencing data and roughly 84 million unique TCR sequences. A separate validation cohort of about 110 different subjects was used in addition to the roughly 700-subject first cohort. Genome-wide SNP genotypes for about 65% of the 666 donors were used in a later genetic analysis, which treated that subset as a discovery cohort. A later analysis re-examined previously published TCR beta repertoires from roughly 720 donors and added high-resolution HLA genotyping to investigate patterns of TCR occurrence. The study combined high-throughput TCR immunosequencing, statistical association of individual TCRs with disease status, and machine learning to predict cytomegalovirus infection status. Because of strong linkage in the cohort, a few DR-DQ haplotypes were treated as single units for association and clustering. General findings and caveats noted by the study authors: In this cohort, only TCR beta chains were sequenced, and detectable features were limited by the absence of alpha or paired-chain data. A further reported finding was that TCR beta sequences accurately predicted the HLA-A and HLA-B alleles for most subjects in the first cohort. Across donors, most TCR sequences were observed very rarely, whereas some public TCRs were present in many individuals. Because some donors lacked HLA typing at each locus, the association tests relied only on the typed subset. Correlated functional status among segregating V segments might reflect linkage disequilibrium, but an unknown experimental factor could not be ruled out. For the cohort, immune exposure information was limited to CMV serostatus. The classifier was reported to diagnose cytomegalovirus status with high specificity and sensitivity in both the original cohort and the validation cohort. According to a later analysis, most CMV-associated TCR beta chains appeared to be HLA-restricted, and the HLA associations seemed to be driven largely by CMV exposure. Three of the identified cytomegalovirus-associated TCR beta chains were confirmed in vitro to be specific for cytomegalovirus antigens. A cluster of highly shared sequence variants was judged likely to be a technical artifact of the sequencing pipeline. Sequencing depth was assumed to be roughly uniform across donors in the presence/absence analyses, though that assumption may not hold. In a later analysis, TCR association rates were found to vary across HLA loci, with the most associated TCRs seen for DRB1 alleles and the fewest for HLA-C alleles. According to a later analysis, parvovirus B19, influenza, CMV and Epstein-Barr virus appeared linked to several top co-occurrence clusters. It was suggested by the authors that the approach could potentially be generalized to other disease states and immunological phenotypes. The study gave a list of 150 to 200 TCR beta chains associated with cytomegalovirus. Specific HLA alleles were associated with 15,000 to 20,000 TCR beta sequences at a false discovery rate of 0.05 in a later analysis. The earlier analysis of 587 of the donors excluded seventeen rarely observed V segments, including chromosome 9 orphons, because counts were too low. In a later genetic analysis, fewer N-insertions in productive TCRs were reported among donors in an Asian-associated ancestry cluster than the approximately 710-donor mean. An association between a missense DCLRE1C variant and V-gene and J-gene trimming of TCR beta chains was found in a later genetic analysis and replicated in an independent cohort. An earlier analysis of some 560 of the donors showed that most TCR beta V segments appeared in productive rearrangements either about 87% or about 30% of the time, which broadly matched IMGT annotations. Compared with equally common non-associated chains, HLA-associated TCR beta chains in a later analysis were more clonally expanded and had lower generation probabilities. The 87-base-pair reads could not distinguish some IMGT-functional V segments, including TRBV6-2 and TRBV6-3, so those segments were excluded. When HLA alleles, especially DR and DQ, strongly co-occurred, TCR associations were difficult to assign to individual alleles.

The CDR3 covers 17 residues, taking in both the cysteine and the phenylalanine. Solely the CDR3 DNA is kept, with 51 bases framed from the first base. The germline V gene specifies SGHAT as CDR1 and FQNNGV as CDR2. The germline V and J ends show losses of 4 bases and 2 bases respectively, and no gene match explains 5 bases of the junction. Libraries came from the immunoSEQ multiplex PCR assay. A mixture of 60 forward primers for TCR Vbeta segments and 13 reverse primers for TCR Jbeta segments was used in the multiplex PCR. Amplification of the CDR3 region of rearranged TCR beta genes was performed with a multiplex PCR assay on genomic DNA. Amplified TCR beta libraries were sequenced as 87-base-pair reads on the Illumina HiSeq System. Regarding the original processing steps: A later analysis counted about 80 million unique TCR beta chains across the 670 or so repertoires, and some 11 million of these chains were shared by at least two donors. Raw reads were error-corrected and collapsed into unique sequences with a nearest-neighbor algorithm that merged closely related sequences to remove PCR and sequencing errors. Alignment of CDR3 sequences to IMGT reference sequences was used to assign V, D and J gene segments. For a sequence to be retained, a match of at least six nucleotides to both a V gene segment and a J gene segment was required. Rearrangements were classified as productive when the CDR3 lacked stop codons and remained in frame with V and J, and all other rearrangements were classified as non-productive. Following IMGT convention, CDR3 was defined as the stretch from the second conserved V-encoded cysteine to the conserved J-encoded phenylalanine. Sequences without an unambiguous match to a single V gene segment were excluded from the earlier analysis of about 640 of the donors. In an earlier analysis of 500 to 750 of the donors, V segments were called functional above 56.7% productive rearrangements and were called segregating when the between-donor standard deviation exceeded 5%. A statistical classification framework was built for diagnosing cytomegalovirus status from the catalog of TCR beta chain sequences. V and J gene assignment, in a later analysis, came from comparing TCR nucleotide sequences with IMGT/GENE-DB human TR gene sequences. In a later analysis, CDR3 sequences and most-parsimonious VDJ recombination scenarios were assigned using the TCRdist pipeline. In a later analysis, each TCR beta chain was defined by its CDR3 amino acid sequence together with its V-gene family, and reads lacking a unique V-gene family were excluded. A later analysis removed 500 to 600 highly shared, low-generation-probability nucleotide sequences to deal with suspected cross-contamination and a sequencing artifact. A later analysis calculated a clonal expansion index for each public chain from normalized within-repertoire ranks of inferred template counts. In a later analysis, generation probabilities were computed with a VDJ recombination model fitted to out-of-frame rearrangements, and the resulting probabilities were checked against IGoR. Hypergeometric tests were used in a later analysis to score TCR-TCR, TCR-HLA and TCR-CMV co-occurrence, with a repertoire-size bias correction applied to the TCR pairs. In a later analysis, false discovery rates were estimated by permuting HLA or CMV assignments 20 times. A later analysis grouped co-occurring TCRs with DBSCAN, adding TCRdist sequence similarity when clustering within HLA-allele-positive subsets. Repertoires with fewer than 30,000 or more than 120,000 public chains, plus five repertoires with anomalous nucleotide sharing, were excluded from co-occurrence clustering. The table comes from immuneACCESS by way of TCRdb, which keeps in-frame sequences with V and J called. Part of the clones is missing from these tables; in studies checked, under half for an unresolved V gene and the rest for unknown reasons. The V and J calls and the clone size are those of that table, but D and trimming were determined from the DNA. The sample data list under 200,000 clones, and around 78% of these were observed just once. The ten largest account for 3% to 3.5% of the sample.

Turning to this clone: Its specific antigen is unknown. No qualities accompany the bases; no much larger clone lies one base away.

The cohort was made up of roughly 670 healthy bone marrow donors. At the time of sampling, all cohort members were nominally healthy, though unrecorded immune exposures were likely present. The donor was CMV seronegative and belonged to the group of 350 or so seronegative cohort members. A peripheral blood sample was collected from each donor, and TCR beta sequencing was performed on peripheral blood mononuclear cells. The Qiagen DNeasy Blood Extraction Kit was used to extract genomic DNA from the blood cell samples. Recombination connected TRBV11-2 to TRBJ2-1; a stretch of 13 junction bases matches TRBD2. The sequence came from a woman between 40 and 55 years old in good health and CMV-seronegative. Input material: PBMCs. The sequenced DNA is TGTGCCAGCAGCTCACGACTAGCGGGGGGACCCTACAATGAGCAGTTCTTC. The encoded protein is CASSSRLAGGPYNEQFF.